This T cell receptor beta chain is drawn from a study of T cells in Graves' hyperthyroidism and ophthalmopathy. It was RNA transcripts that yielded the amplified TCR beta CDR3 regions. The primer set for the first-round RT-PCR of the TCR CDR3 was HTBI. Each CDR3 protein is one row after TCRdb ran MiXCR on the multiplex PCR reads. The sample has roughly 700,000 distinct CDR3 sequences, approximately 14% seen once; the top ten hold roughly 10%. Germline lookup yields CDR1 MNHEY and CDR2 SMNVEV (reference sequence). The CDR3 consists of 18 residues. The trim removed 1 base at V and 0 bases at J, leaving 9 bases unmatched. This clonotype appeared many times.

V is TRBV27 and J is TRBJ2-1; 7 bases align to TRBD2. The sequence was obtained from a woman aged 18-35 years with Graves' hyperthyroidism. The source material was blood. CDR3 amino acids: CASSLFSWGGGSYNEQFF. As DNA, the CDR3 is TGTGCCAGCAGTTTATTCTCCTGGGGCGGGGGCTCCTACAATGAGCAGTTCTTC.